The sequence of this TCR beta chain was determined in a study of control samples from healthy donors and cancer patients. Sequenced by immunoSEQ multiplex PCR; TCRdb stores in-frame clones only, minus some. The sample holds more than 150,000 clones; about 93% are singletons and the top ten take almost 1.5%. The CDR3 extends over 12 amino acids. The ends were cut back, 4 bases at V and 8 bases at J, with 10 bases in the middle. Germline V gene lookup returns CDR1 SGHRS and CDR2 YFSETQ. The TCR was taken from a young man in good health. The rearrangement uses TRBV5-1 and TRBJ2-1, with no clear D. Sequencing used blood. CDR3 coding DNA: TGCGCCAGCAGCCCTTTATGGCATGAGCAGTTCTTC. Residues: CASSPLWHEQFF. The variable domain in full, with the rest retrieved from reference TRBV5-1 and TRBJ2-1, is KAGVTQTPRYLIKTRGQQVTLSCSPISGHRSVSWYQQTPGQGLQFLFEYFSETQRNKGNFPGRFSGRQFSNSRSEMNVSTLELGDSALYLCASSPLWHEQFFGPGTRLTVL.